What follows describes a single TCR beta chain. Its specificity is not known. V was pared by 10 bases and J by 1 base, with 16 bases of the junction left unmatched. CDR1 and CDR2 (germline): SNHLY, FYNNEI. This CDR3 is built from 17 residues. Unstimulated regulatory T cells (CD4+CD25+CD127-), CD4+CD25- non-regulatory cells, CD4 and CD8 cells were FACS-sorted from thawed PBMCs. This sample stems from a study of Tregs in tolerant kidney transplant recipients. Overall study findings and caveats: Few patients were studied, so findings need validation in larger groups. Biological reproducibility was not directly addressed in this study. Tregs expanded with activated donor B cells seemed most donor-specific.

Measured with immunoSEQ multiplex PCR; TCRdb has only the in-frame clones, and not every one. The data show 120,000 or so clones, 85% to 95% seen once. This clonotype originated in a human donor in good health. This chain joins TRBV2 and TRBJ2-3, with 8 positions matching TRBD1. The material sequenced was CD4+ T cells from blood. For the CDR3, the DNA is TGTGCCATCCACAACCCACCCAGGGGGCCGGGCACAGATACGCAGTATTTT. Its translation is CAIHNPPRGPGTDTQYF.